This TCR beta chain was retrieved from a study of identifying expanded T cells in peripheral blood. Study outcomes and limitations: Over around two and four weeks, about 17 and 20 clones changed, versus approximately 1.2 between replicates.

Generated by immunoSEQ multiplex PCR, the TCRdb table keeps only in-frame clones and is missing some. The sample has around 100,000 clones, 80% to 90% seen once. Comments on this clone: Its antigen is unknown.

The CDR3 sequence is 15 residues long. Germline V gene lookup returns CDR1 SGHVS and CDR2 FQNEAQ. V dropped 8 bases and J dropped 4; count of bases not matched to a gene: 11. The sequencing input was blood. The TCR was taken from a person aged 18 to 75 in good health. This chain uses TRBV7-8 with TRBJ2-3; 8 nucleotides line up with TRBD2. This CDR3 is CASAQSTSVPDTQYF. In nucleotides, the CDR3 is TGTGCCAGCGCCCAATCGACTAGCGTCCCAGATACGCAGTATTTT. Drawing the rest from reference TRBV7-8 and TRBJ2-3, the complete variable domain is GAGVSQSPRYKVAKRGQDVALRCDPISGHVSLFWYQQALGQGPEFLTYFQNEAQLDKSGLPSDRFFAERPEGSVSTLKIQRTQQEDSAVYLCASAQSTSVPDTQYFGPGTRLTVL.